This T cell receptor (beta chain) was captured by sequencing in a study of blood T cell repertoires in COVID-19. TCRdb's copy holds only in-frame clones and misses some; the assay was immunoSEQ multiplex PCR. Among around 150,000 clones, 75% to 90% were seen once, and the ten largest hold roughly 13%. Sequencing was carried out using PBMCs or T cells enriched from blood (not recorded which). This receptor was identified in a woman aged 60 to 75 who had recovered from COVID-19.

The CDR3 nucleotides are TGTGCCAGCAGCACAGACAGGGGCTCTTACAATGAGCAGTTCTTC. Its translation: CASSTDRGSYNEQFF. The gene calls are TRBV9 and TRBJ2-1; 8 bases line up with TRBD1. Germline V CDR1 and CDR2: SGDLS, YYNGEE. Trimming took 4 bases from V and 4 from J; bases not matched to a gene: 7. The CDR3 is 15 residues long.